The sequence of this T cell receptor (beta chain) was determined in a study of CD8 T cells in ankylosing spondylitis. Study-level results: A TCR beta motif made of about eight highly homologous variants seemed typical of ankylosing spondylitis blood.

Comments on this clonotype: What it recognizes is unknown.

Trimming took 4 bases from V and 7 from J; bases not matched to a gene: 13. Per the germline V gene, CDR1 is KGHDR and CDR2 is SFDVKD. The CDR3 is 18 amino acids. Using quantitative 5'-RACE with molecular barcodes, the authors made TCR beta libraries. TCRdb itself ran the 5' RACE reads through MiXCR, one entry per CDR3 protein. The sample lists some 840,000 distinct CDR3 sequences, roughly 10% seen once, with roughly 0.51% in the top ten. The chain carries TRBV24-1 and TRBJ2-1, with 12 bases aligning to TRBD2. The source is a male donor with ankylosing spondylitis. What was sequenced was blood, either unsorted or a sorted T cell fraction (not recorded which). The chain's CDR3 is CATSDPTPTSGRGNEQFF. The CDR3 bases are TGTGCCACCAGTGACCCGACTCCGACTAGCGGGAGAGGGAATGAGCAGTTCTTC.